One and the same sample provided the 14 T cell receptor beta chains below, sequenced in a study of early T cells in non-severe SARS-CoV-2 infection. TCRdb re-called the 5' RACE reads through MiXCR, storing one row per CDR3 protein. The sample lists some 70,000 distinct CDR3 sequences, less than 5% occurring once. Material for sequencing was whole blood. The source is an adult who was a healthcare worker with PCR-confirmed SARS-CoV-2 infection or an uninfected control (not recorded which).

This clonotype was counted at least ten times. V gene TRBV12-3 or TRBV12-4 combines with J gene TRBJ2-1, with 10 bases fitting TRBD1. The CDR3 is made up of 15 amino acids. V was clipped by 5 bases and J by 7 bases; unmatched bases: 8. In DNA form, the CDR3 reads TGTGCCAGCAGTCTACCGGGACAGGGGTGGAATGAGCAGTTCTTC. Its protein product is CASSLPGQGWNEQFF.

This clonotype was observed a handful of times. CDR3 region: CASSEWMGSSYNEQFF. CDR3 sequence (DNA): TGTGCCAGCAGTGAATGGATGGGCTCTTCCTACAATGAGCAGTTCTTC. The genes are TRBV25-1 and TRBJ2-1; D unresolved. V was cut by 1 base and J by 1 base, with 11 bases left in between. Germline CDR1 and CDR2: MGHDK and SYGVNS. CDR3 length: 16 residues.

The chain uses TRBV18 and TRBJ2-1; 7 nucleotides line up with TRBD1. The ends lost 0 bases at V and 7 bases at J; junction bases unmatched: 6. Germline V lookup: CDR1 KGHSH, CDR2 LQKENI. This CDR3 comprises 15 residues. CDR3: CASSPPETGLNEQFF. CDR3 DNA sequence: TGTGCCAGCTCACCACCAGAGACAGGGTTGAATGAGCAGTTCTTC.

Points on this clonotype: The conserved phenylalanine or tryptophan is not found at the CDR3 terminus, so this likely reflects a read error. J is TRBJ2-1 and V is TRBV7-2, with 7 bases identical to TRBD1. Germline CDR1 and CDR2: SGHTA and FQGNSA. Losses at the gene ends were 6 bases for V and 7 bases for J; bases not matched to a gene: 6. The CDR3 spans 13 residues. The CDR3 loop is CASRSDRDNEQFL. The DNA for the CDR3 is TGTGCCAGCAGATCCGACAGGGATAATGAGCAGTTCCTC.

This clonotype was picked up many times. The chain links TRBV20-1 to TRBJ2-7, with 14 bases fitting TRBD2. Germline CDR1 and CDR2: DFQATT and SNEGSKA (reference sequence). The CDR3 is 17 amino acids. The V and J ends lost 3 bases and 0 bases, in that order; junction bases with no gene match: 7. Here the CDR3 DNA reads TGCAGTGCTAGTGGACTAGCGGGGGGCCGAAGCTCCTACGAGCAGTACTTC. Its translation: CSASGLAGGRSSYEQYF.

This clonotype was counted between two and nine times. The chain is built from TRBV20-1 and TRBJ1-3; D unresolved. The ends were cut back, 6 bases at V and 4 bases at J, with 19 bases in the middle. This CDR3 is 15 amino acids long. Per germline, CDR1 DFQATT and CDR2 SNEGSKA (reference sequence). Here the CDR3 reads CSAQVSATRGNTIYF. As DNA, the CDR3 is TGCAGTGCACAAGTGTCCGCAACTCGGGGAAACACCATATATTTT.

This clonotype was seen ten or more times. The chain links TRBV20-1 to TRBJ2-7; 7 bases match TRBD2. V lost 0 bases, J lost 13 bases, and 15 bases stayed unmatched. The length of the CDR3 is 14 residues. Germline values: CDR1 DFQATT, CDR2 SNEGSKA (reference sequence). CDR3: CSARDLGGEGSTYF. Written as DNA, the CDR3 is TGCAGTGCTAGAGATCTAGGAGGGGAGGGATCTACCTACTTC.

Ten or more counts support this clonotype. This chain links TRBV27 with TRBJ1-2, with 7 bases identical to TRBD1. The germline CDR1 and CDR2 sequences are MNHEY and SMNVEV (reference sequence). V gave up 6 bases and J gave up 7 bases; unmatched junction bases: 5. The CDR3 totals 12 residues. CDR3 protein: CASRRDRSGYTF. The DNA of the CDR3 is TGTGCCAGCAGACGGGACAGATCTGGCTACACCTTC.

This clonotype has ten or more counts. The chain recombines TRBV9 with TRBJ2-1; D is possibly TRBD1 (6 bases). CDR1 and CDR2 (germline): SGDLS, YYNGEE. The CDR3 contains 16 residues. Trimming cost V 3 bases and J 4 bases, with 17 bases left between them. The CDR3 loop is CASSAGTMGFYNEQFF. The CDR3 DNA follows: TGTGCCAGCAGCGCCGGGACAATGGGGTTTTACAATGAGCAGTTCTTC.

This clonotype appeared a few times. The CDR3 DNA is TGTGCCAGCAGCGTAGGGGGCAGTCAAGAGACCCAGTACTTC. Protein sequence: CASSVGGSQETQYF. The rearrangement links TRBV7-3 to TRBJ2-5, with 7 bases fitting TRBD1. J was trimmed by 2 bases and V by 5 bases; bases with no gene match: 5. Germline V lookup: CDR1 SGHTA, CDR2 FQGTGA. The CDR3 contains 14 residues. Using reference TRBV7-3 and TRBJ2-5 for the parts outside the CDR3, the full variable domain is GAGVSQTPSNKVTEKGKYVELRCDPISGHTALYWYRQSLGQGPEFLIYFQGTGAADDSGLPNDRFFAVRPEGSVSTLKIQRTERGDSAVYLCASSVGGSQETQYFGPGTRLLVL.

This clonotype was detected ten times or more. V usage is TRBV18 and J usage is TRBJ2-5; 8 positions match TRBD2. The germline V gene has CDR1 KGHSH and CDR2 LQKENI. The CDR3 contains 15 residues. J gave up 3 bases and V 2 bases, and 5 bases lay outside the gene matches. In DNA form, the CDR3 reads TGTGCCAGCTCACCATACAGCGGGGGAGAAGAGACCCAGTACTTC. Translation: CASSPYSGGEETQYF.

V gene TRBV27 combines with J gene TRBJ2-3, with D possibly TRBD2 on 5 matching bases. This CDR3 has 15 residues. Germline CDR1 is MNHEY and CDR2 is SMNVEV (reference sequence). V gave up 4 bases and J gave up 2 bases, with 13 bases separating them. CDR3 in DNA: TGTGCCAGCAGTTCGGGATACCCAGCCACAGATACGCAGTATTTT. Translating gives CASSSGYPATDTQYF.

This clonotype showed up many times. This sequence joins TRBV19 and TRBJ1-5; 9 nucleotides align to TRBD1. CDR1 is LNHDA and CDR2 is SQIVND in the germline V gene (reference sequence). The CDR3 covers 15 residues. The trim removed 3 bases at V and 6 bases at J, leaving 6 bases unmatched. In nucleotides, the CDR3 is TGTGCCAGTAGTATCGGAAGACAGGGGGGTCAGCCCCAGCATTTT. Residues: CASSIGRQGGQPQHF.

This clonotype was counted between two and nine times. The chain is built from TRBV5-1 and TRBJ1-4; D may be TRBD1 (5 bases). V lost 0 bases and J 3 bases, leaving 9 bases between the germline ends. Germline-derived CDR1 and CDR2 are SGHRS and YFSETQ. The CDR3 extends over 15 amino acids. CDR3 sequence (DNA): TGCGCCAGCAGCTTGGAGGGGACCGCTAATGAAAAACTGTTTTTT. This gives the protein CASSLEGTANEKLFF.